This T cell receptor (beta chain) was captured by sequencing in a study of early T cells in non-severe SARS-CoV-2 infection. At the level of the study: Chains from this unsorted whole-blood bulk RNA could not be paired. Study observations and caveats: Missing private and CD4 specificities, VDJdb matching favored anti-spike CD8 responses.

The CDR3 spans 15 residues. Germline lookup yields CDR1 ENHRY and CDR2 SYGVKD. Trimming cost V 0 bases and J 4 bases; bases outside gene matches: 4. The table lists this clonotype with many counts. What it binds is unknown. The protocol attached unique molecular identifiers to individual cDNA molecules. TCRdb passed the 5' RACE reads through MiXCR, listing each CDR3 protein once. The data contain 100,000 to 140,000 distinct CDR3 sequences, around 10% of them singletons. The clonotype comes from an adult who was a healthcare worker with PCR-confirmed SARS-CoV-2 infection or an uninfected control (not recorded which). This chain connects TRBV10-3 to TRBJ2-3; 7 bases are a match to TRBD1. Sequenced sample: whole blood. The CDR3 bases are TGTGCCATCAGTGAGTCGGGGACAGTACCAGATACGCAGTATTTT. Protein: CAISESGTVPDTQYF.